Presented here are 12 T cell receptor beta chains from one specimen sequenced in a study of cytomegalovirus exposure and HLA in healthy donors. The PCR employed 60 Vbeta primers together with 13 Jbeta primers. The repertoire was sequenced with immunoSEQ multiplex PCR; TCRdb's copy has only in-frame clones and lacks some. The table lists 150,000 to 200,000 clones, about 80% of them singletons. Sequencing was done on a sample of PBMCs. Receptors originate from a man between 18 and 29 years old in good health and CMV-seropositive.

The chain uses TRBV6-1 and TRBJ2-1, with D maybe TRBD2 (5 bases). Deletions cut 7 bases from V and 7 bases from J, with 8 bases between. Per germline, CDR1 MNHNS and CDR2 SASEGT. The CDR3 totals 11 residues. CDR3 in amino acids: CASTTGNEQFF. For the CDR3, the DNA is TGTGCCAGCACCACGGGGAATGAGCAGTTCTTC.

The CDR3 reads CASSQDGTGARVYGYTF. DNA of the CDR3: TGCGCCAGCAGCCAAGACGGGACAGGGGCGAGGGTCTATGGCTACACCTTC. The genes are TRBV4-1 and TRBJ1-2; 10 nucleotides align to TRBD1. V dropped 0 bases and J dropped 4; count of bases not matched to a gene: 8. CDR1 is MGHRA, CDR2 YSYEKL, per germline. The CDR3 contains 17 residues.

V is TRBV7-9 and J is TRBJ2-7; perhaps TRBD2 as D (6 bases). V dropped 4 bases and J dropped 2 bases, with 15 bases sitting between them. Germline values: CDR1 SEHNR, CDR2 FQNEAQ (reference sequence). CDR3 length: 15 amino acids. The CDR3 loop is CASSSGTGSTYEQYF. CDR3 sequence (DNA): TGTGCCAGCAGCTCGGGAACCGGGAGCACCTACGAGCAGTACTTC.

The rearrangement joins TRBV30 to TRBJ1-2; D is undetermined. CDR1 and CDR2 (germline): GTSNPN, SVGIG (reference sequence). CDR3 length equals 13 residues. Trimming shortened V by 3 bases and J by 2 bases, and 10 bases separated the two germline ends. CDR3 region: CAWRRSRNYGYTF. In DNA, the CDR3 is TGTGCCTGGAGAAGGAGTCGGAACTATGGCTACACCTTC.

This sequence joins TRBV2 and TRBJ2-1, with TRBD2 matching over 8 bases. The trim removed 1 base at V and 0 bases at J, leaving 11 bases unmatched. Germline V CDR1 and CDR2: SNHLY, FYNNEI. The CDR3 covers 19 residues. CDR3 coding DNA: TGTGCCAGCAGTGAAGACGAGGGATCTAGCGGGTTCTCCTACAATGAGCAGTTCTTC. This sequence encodes CASSEDEGSSGFSYNEQFF.

This clone was picked up one time. This chain connects TRBV28 to TRBJ1-3; D call uncertain. V lost 6 bases, J lost 0 bases, and 6 bases lay in between. The CDR3 spans 13 residues. The germline V gene has CDR1 MDHEN and CDR2 SYDVKM. CDR3 bases: TGTGCCAGCAGACGGTCCTCTGGAAACACCATATATTTT. Protein sequence: CASRRSSGNTIYF.

This clone was recorded a few times. The chain recombines TRBV29-1 with TRBJ1-1, with D unresolved. Germline V lookup: CDR1 SQVTM, CDR2 ANQGSEA. Deletions cut 7 bases from V and 7 bases from J, with 19 bases between. This CDR3 has 13 residues. This CDR3 is CSARRAGAHEAFF. The CDR3 nucleotides are TGCAGCGCCCGGAGGGCCGGAGCTCATGAAGCTTTCTTT.

The chain uses TRBV10-3 and TRBJ1-2; 7 positions match TRBD1. This CDR3 is built from 15 residues. V was clipped by 8 bases and J by 3 bases; unmatched bases: 12. The germline gives CDR1 ENHRY, CDR2 SYGVKD. The CDR3 loop is CAIEDKGAGHYGYTF. The CDR3 nucleotides read TGTGCCATCGAAGACAAGGGGGCGGGGCACTATGGCTACACCTTC.

This clone was seen a single time. The rearrangement uses TRBV28 and TRBJ1-2, with D maybe TRBD1 (5 bases). Trimming pared 3 bases from V and 2 bases from J, leaving 10 bases between. Germline-derived CDR1 and CDR2 are MDHEN and SYDVKM. The CDR3 loop spans 14 amino acids. The chain's CDR3 is CASSFPRENYGYTF. The CDR3 DNA follows: TGTGCCAGCAGTTTTCCCAGGGAAAACTATGGCTACACCTTC.

Of note for this clone: The sample carries other DNA sequences with the same CDR3. The chain uses TRBV5-1 and TRBJ2-1, with D possibly matching TRBD2 (7 bases). The germline gives CDR1 SGHRS, CDR2 YFSETQ. Trimming left V 0 bases short and J 7 bases short, with 17 bases between. The CDR3 is 16 amino acids. CDR3 sequence: CASSLVPGGAENEQFF. The CDR3 DNA follows: TGCGCCAGCAGCTTGGTGCCTGGGGGGGCCGAGAATGAGCAGTTCTTC.

V gene TRBV19 combines with J gene TRBJ2-2, with 9 bases matching TRBD1. V was clipped by 5 bases and J by 0 bases; unmatched bases: 4. This CDR3 has 16 residues. Germline V CDR1 and CDR2: LNHDA, SQIVND (reference sequence). In DNA form, the CDR3 reads TGTGCCAGTAGTTTACAGGGGGCTTCGAACACCGGGGAGCTGTTTTTT. Translating gives CASSLQGASNTGELFF.

The rearrangement uses TRBV7-2 and TRBJ2-4, with D unresolved. V was shortened by 8 bases and J by 4 bases, with 12 bases between the two germline ends. This CDR3 is 13 amino acids long. The V gene's germline CDR1 is SGHTA and CDR2 FQGNSA. In nucleotides, the CDR3 is TGTGCCAGCGGTCTAGGCGGTAAAAACATTCAGTACTTC. Encoded protein: CASGLGGKNIQYF.